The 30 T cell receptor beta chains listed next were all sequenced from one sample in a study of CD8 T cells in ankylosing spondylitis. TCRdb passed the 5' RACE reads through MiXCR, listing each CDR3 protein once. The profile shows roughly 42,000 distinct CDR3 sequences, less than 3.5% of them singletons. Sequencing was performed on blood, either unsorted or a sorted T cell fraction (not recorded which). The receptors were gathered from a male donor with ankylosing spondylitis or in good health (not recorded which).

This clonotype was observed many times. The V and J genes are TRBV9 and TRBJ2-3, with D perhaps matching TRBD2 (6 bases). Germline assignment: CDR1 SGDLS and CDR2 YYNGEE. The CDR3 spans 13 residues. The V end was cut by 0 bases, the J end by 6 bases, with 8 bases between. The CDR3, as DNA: TGTGCCAGCAGCGTAGTGACTAGGGATACGCAGTATTTT. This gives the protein CASSVVTRDTQYF.

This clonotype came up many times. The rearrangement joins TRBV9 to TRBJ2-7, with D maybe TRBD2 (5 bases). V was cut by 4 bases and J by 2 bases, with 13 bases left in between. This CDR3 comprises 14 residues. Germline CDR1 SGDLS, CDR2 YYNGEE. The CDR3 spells CASSPRTGPYEQYF. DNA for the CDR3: TGTGCCAGCAGCCCGCGGACTGGGCCCTACGAGCAGTACTTC.

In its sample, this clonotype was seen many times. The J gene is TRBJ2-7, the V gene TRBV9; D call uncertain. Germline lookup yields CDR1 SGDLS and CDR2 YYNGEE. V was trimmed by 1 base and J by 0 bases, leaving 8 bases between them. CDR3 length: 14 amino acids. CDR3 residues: CASSVRLNSYEQYF. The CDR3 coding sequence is TGTGCCAGCAGCGTAAGACTCAACTCCTACGAGCAGTACTTC.

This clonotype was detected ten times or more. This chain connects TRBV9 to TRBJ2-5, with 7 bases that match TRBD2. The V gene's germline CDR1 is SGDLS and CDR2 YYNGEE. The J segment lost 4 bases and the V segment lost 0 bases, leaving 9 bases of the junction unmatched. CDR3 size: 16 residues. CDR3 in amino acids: CASSVALASGGETQYF. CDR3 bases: TGTGCCAGCAGCGTAGCCTTGGCTAGCGGCGGAGAGACCCAGTACTTC.

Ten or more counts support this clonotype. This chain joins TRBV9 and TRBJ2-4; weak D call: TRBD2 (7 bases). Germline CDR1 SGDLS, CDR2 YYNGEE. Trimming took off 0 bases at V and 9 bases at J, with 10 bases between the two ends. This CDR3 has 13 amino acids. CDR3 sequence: CASSVEGGGIQYF. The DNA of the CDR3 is TGTGCCAGCAGCGTAGAGGGGGGGGGCATTCAGTACTTC.

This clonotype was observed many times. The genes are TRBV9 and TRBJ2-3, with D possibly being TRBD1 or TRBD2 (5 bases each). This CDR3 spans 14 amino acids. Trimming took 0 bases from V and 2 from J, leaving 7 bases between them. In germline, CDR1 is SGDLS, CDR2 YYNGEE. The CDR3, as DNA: TGTGCCAGCAGCGTAGCCGGGACCACAGATACGCAGTATTTT. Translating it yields CASSVAGTTDTQYF.

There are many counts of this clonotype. The CDR3 protein is CASSVANGPHNEQFF. CDR3 nucleotide sequence: TGTGCCAGCAGCGTAGCTAACGGTCCACACAATGAGCAGTTCTTC. The V call is TRBV9, the J call TRBJ2-1; D remains unclear. CDR1 and CDR2 (germline): SGDLS, YYNGEE. This CDR3 contains 15 residues. V dropped 0 bases and J dropped 5 bases, with 12 bases sitting between them.

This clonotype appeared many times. The CDR3 loop reads CASSPGSGVTDTQYF. The DNA of the CDR3 is TGTGCCAGCAGCCCGGGGAGCGGGGTCACAGATACGCAGTATTTT. The chain couples TRBV9 to TRBJ2-3; 7 nucleotides agree with TRBD2. Germline trimming cut 4 bases from V and 2 bases from J; bases unmatched to any gene: 7. The germline V gene has CDR1 SGDLS and CDR2 YYNGEE. This CDR3 has 15 amino acids.

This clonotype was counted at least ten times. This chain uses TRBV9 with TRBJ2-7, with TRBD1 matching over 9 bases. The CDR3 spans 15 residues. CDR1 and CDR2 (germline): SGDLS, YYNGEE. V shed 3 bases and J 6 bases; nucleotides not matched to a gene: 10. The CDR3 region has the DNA TGTGCCAGCAGCGGAGGGGGACAGGGTCTTCCCGAGCAGTACTTC. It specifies CASSGGGQGLPEQYF. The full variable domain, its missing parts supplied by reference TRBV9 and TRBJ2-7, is DSGVTQTPKHLITATGQRVTLRCSPRSGDLSVYWYQQSLDQGLQFLIQYYNGEERAKGNILERFSAQQFPDLHSELNLSSLELGDSALYFCASSGGGQGLPEQYFGPGTRLTVT.

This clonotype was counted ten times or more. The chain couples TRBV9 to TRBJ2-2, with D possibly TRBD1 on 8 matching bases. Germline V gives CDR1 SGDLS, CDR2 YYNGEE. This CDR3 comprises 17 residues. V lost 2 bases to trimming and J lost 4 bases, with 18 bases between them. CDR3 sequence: CASSVTGGGGSTGELFF. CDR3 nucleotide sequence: TGTGCCAGCAGCGTCACAGGGGGTGGCGGGAGCACCGGGGAGCTGTTTTTT.

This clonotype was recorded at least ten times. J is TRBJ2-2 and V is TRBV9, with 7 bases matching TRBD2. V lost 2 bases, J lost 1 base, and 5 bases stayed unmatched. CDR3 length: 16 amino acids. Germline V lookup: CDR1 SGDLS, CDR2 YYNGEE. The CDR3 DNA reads TGTGCCAGCAGCGTTTTACCGGGAGGGAACACCGGGGAGCTGTTTTTT. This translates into CASSVLPGGNTGELFF. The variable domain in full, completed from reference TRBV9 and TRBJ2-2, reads DSGVTQTPKHLITATGQRVTLRCSPRSGDLSVYWYQQSLDQGLQFLIQYYNGEERAKGNILERFSAQQFPDLHSELNLSSLELGDSALYFCASSVLPGGNTGELFFGEGSRLTVL.

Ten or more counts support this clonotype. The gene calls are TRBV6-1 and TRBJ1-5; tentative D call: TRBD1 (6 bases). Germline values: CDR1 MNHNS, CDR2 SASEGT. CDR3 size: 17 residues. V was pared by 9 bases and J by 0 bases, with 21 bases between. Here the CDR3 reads CARPKGGVVFSNQPQHF. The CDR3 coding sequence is TGTGCCAGACCTAAGGGGGGAGTCGTCTTTAGCAATCAGCCCCAGCATTTT.

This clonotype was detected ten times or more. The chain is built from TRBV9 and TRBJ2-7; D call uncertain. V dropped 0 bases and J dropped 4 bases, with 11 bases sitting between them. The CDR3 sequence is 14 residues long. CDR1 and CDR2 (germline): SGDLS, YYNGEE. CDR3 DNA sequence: TGTGCCAGCAGCGTAGGCCCCACAACGTACGAGCAGTACTTC. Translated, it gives CASSVGPTTYEQYF.

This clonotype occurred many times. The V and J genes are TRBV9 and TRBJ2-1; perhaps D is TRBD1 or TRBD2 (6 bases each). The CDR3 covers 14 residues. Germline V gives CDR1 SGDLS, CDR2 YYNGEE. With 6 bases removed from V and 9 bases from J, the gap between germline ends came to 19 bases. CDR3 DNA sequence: TGTGCCAGCAACACGGGGGCCCCGGATAGTGAGCAGTTCTTC. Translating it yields CASNTGAPDSEQFF.

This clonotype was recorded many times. Written as DNA, the CDR3 is TGTGCCAGCAGCGTATCTACGCAGGGGTCCCCCTACGAGCAGTACTTC. It encodes CASSVSTQGSPYEQYF. J is TRBJ2-7 and V is TRBV9, with D possibly being TRBD1 (6 bases). The germline gives CDR1 SGDLS, CDR2 YYNGEE. V was pared by 1 base and J by 2 bases, with 16 bases between. The CDR3 totals 16 residues.

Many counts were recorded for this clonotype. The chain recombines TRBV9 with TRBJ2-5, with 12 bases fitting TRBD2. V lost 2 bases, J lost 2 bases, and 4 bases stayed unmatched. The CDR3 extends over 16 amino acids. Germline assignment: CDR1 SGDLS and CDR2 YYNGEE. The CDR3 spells CASSVGLAGRQETQYF. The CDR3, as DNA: TGTGCCAGCAGCGTCGGACTAGCGGGGAGGCAAGAGACCCAGTACTTC. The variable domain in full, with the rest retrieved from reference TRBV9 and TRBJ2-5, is DSGVTQTPKHLITATGQRVTLRCSPRSGDLSVYWYQQSLDQGLQFLIQYYNGEERAKGNILERFSAQQFPDLHSELNLSSLELGDSALYFCASSVGLAGRQETQYFGPGTRLLVL.

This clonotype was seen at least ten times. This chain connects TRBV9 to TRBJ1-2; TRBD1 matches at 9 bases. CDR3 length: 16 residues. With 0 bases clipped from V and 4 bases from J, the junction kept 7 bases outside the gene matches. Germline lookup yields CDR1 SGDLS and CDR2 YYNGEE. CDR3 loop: CASSVGGQGGPYGYTF. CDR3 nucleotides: TGTGCCAGCAGCGTAGGGGGACAGGGAGGACCCTATGGCTACACCTTC.

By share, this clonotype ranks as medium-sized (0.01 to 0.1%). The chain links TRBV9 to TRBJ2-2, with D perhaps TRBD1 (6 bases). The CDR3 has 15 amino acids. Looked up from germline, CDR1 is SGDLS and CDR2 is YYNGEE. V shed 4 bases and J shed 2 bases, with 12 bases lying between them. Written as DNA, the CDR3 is TGTGCCAGCAGCCCGCGACAGGCCAACACCGGGGAGCTGTTTTTT. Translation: CASSPRQANTGELFF.

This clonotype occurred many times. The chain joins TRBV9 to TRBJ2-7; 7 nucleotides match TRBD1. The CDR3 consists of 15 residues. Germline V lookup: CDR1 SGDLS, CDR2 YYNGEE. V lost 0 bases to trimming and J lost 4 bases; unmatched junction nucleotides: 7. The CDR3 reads CASSVAGQTIYEQYF. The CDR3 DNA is TGTGCCAGCAGCGTAGCGGGACAGACCATATACGAGCAGTACTTC.

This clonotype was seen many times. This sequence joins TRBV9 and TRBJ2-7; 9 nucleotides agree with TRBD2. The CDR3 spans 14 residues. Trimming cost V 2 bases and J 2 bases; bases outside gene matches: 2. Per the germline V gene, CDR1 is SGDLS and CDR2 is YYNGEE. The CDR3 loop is CASSVLAGPYEQYF. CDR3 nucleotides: TGTGCCAGCAGCGTTCTAGCGGGACCCTACGAGCAGTACTTC.

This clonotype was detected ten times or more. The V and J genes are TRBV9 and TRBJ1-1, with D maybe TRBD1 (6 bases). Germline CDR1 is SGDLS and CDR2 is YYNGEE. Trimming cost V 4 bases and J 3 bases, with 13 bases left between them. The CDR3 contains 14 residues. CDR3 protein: CASSRTDIDTEAFF. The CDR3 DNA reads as TGTGCCAGCAGCCGGACAGATATCGACACTGAAGCTTTCTTT.

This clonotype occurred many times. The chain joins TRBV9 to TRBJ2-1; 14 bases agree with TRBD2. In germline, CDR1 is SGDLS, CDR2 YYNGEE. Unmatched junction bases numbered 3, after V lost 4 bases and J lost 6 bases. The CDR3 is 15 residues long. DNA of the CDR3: TGTGCCAGCAGCTCCGGGACTAGCGGGAGCAATGAGCAGTTCTTC. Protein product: CASSSGTSGSNEQFF. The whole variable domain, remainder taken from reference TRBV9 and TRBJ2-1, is DSGVTQTPKHLITATGQRVTLRCSPRSGDLSVYWYQQSLDQGLQFLIQYYNGEERAKGNILERFSAQQFPDLHSELNLSSLELGDSALYFCASSSGTSGSNEQFFGPGTRLTVL.

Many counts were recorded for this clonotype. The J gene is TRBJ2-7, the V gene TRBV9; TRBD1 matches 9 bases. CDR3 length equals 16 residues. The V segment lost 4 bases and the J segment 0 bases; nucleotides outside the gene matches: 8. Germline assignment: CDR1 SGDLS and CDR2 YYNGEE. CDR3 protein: CASSPRDRAHSYEQYF. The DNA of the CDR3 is TGTGCCAGCAGCCCCCGGGACAGGGCCCACTCCTACGAGCAGTACTTC.

The CDR3: CASSPPPSASYNEQFF. The CDR3 nucleotides are TGTGCCAGCAGCCCACCCCCTAGCGCCTCCTACAATGAGCAGTTCTTC. The chain carries TRBV9 and TRBJ2-1; D is perhaps TRBD2 (6 bases). CDR1 is SGDLS and CDR2 is YYNGEE in the germline V gene. This CDR3 has 16 amino acids. Between the trimmed V and J ends, which lost 4 bases and 0 bases, there was a span of 14 bases.

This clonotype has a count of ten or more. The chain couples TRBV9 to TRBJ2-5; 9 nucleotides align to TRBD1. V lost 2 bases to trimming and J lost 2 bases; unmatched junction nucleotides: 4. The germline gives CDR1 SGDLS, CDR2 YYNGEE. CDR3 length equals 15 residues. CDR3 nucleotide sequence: TGTGCCAGCAGCGTGGACAGGGGAGGGCAAGAGACCCAGTACTTC. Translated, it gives CASSVDRGGQETQYF.

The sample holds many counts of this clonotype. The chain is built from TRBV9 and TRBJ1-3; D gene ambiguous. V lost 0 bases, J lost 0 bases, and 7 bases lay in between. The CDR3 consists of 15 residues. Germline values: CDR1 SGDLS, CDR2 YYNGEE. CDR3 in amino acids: CASSVGPHSGNTIYF. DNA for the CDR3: TGTGCCAGCAGCGTAGGGCCCCACTCTGGAAACACCATATATTTT.

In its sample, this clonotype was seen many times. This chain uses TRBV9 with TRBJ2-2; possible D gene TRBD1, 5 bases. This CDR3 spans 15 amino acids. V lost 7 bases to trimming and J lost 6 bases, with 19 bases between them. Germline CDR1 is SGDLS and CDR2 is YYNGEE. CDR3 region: CASGALQAPPGELFF. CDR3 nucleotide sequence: TGTGCCAGCGGAGCGTTACAGGCCCCCCCCGGGGAGCTGTTTTTT.

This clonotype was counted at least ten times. This chain's CDR3 is CASSRGGGQPQHF. In nucleotides, the CDR3 is TGTGCCAGCAGCCGGGGAGGGGGTCAGCCCCAGCATTTT. V usage is TRBV9 and J usage is TRBJ1-5; D is perhaps TRBD1 (6 bases). Germline values: CDR1 SGDLS, CDR2 YYNGEE. This CDR3 is 13 amino acids long. V lost 4 bases to trimming and J lost 6 bases, with 11 bases between them.

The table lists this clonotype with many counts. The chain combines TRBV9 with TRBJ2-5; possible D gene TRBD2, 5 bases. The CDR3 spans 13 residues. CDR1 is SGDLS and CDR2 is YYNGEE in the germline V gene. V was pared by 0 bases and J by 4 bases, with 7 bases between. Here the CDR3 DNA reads TGTGCCAGCAGCGTAGATCGGGGAGAGACCCAGTACTTC. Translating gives CASSVDRGETQYF.

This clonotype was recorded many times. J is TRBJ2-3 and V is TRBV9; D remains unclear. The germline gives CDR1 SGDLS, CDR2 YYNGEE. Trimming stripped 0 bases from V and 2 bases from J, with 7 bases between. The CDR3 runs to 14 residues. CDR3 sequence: CASSVATPTDTQYF. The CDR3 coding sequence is TGTGCCAGCAGCGTAGCTACACCCACAGATACGCAGTATTTT.